This T cell receptor beta chain was recovered during a study of pediatric ulcerative colitis. Rectal tissue came from one to two pinch biopsies taken at colonoscopy. Study results and limitations: No controls had the two rectal clonotypes shared by ulcerative colitis patients. Ulcerative colitis patients shared more blood-rectal clones than controls.

Sequencing used immunoSEQ multiplex PCR; TCRdb keeps in-frame clones, though not all of them. The top ten hold around 3.8% of the sample, which has some 50,000 clones, 60% to 85% seen once. This CDR3 has 14 amino acids. Looked up from germline, CDR1 is MDHEN and CDR2 is SYDVKM. V lost 7 bases, J lost 5 bases, and 3 bases stayed unmatched. Concerning this clone itself: Its antigen remains unidentified.

This TCR was sampled from a girl aged 10-17 years with moderate ulcerative colitis. The chain employs TRBV28 and TRBJ2-1, with 12 bases identical to TRBD2. The specimen was gut tissue. Here the CDR3 reads CASILAGGDNEQFF. As DNA, the CDR3 is TGTGCCAGCATCCTAGCGGGAGGGGACAATGAGCAGTTCTTC.